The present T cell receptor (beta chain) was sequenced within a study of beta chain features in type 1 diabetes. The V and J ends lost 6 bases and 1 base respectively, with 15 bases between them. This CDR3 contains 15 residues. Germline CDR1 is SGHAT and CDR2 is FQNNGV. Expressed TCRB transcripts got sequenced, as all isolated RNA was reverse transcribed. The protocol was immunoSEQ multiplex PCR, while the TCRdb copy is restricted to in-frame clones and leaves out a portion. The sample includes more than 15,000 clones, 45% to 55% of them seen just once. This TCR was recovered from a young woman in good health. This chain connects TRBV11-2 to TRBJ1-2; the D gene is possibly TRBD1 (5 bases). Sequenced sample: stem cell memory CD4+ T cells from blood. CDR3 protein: CASSHRGGGNYGYTF. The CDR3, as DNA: TGTGCCAGCAGTCACCGCGGGGGAGGTAACTATGGCTACACCTTC.